The clone carrying this T cell receptor (beta chain) has only one observation. Its antigen is currently unknown. This sample was taken from a study of Tregs in tolerant kidney transplant recipients. Findings of the study overall: Changing PCR primers prevented nucleotide comparison between some patients' samples.

The table came from immunoSEQ multiplex PCR; TCRdb's copy has only in-frame clones and leaves some out. The repertoire has about 94,000 clones, roughly 93% of them found once; the top ten carry 0.35% to 0.55%. Thawed PBMCs were FACS-sorted into unstimulated CD4+CD25+CD127- regulatory T cells, CD4+CD25- non-regulatory cells, CD4 and CD8 cells. The TCR originated in a human donor who received a combined kidney and bone marrow transplant. The material sequenced was CD4+ T cells from blood, taken before the transplant.

The CDR3 nucleotides are TGTGCCAGCAGCAAAGCCCCGGGACAGACCTCCTACGAGCAGTACTTC. It translates to CASSKAPGQTSYEQYF. The chain has TRBV21-1 and TRBJ2-7; the tabulated D call, TRBD1, remains unverified against the DNA. TRBV21-1 is listed as a pseudogene. This CDR3 is built from 16 residues.